A single T cell receptor (beta chain) is shown here with its context. Its target is unknown. This CDR3 comprises 15 residues. Trimming at V came to 4 bases and at J to 4 bases, leaving 9 bases not matched to a gene. CDR1 and CDR2 (germline): MDHEN, SYDVKM. These data come from a study of cytomegalovirus exposure and HLA in healthy donors. With 60 Vbeta and 13 Jbeta primers, the PCR was carried out. Using immunoSEQ multiplex PCR, the repertoire was profiled, and TCRdb retains in-frame clones only, with some absent. Counted here are about 98,000 clones, over 80% occurring once; the ten biggest clones make up under 4.5%. Study-level findings and limits: TCR beta V- and J-gene trimming was later associated with a missense DCLRE1C variant. According to a later analysis, most TCR beta chains associated with CMV appeared HLA-restricted.

This chain connects TRBV28 to TRBJ1-1; the match to TRBD1 covers 7 bases. This TCR was recovered from a female donor in good health and CMV-seropositive. The specimen was PBMCs. Here the CDR3 DNA reads TGTGCCAGCAGTTCCCCTCGAACAGGGGCCACTGAAGCTTTCTTT. Translating it yields CASSSPRTGATEAFF.